What follows is one T cell receptor beta chain and its context. Its matching antigen is unknown. Assay used: immunoSEQ multiplex PCR; TCRdb lists only in-frame clones, some missing. Of approximately 190,000 clones in the sample, roughly 84% were seen once. These data originate in a study of cytomegalovirus exposure and HLA in healthy donors. Findings and limits, study-wide: In vitro checks showed that a few CMV-associated chains really do target CMV antigens.

This receptor was obtained from a woman aged 25 to 39 in good health and CMV-seropositive. Sequences were obtained from PBMCs.

For the CDR3, the DNA is TGCGCCAGCAGCTTCTGGGGCACGGGTGAGCAGTTCTTC. Amino acids: CASSFWGTGEQFF. The rearrangement joins TRBV4-1 to TRBJ2-1, with a possible D match to TRBD1 (5 bases). Trimming took 5 bases from V and 9 from J, leaving 14 bases between them. This CDR3 region has 13 residues. Germline CDR1 MGHRA, CDR2 YSYEKL.